The 30 T cell receptor beta chains presented below share a single source sample, sequenced in a study of shared clonotypes between healthy human individuals (dated by TCRdb to about 2020). Receptor libraries were prepared by the immunoSEQ multiplex PCR assay. The table comes from immuneACCESS by way of TCRdb, which keeps in-frame sequences with V and J called. Part of the clones is missing from these tables; in studies checked, under half for an unresolved V gene and the rest for unknown reasons. This sample holds approximately 1.9 million clones; approximately 92% were observed only once. Clones ranked in the top ten supply about 1.6% of the sample. CD8 naive samples were obtained by positive selection for CCR7 among CD45RO-negative cells, yielding a CD45RA+CCR7+ population from which TemRA cells were excluded. Sequencing used naive CD8+ T cells from PBMCs. The sample's cell subset or site label, in plain terms: CD45RA+CCR7+. All receptors derive from a man aged 18-30 years in good health. Some clones in this sample may be carry-over from other donors' samples.

The chain joins TRBV1 to TRBJ2-3. TRBV1 is a pseudogene. CDR3 size: 17 residues. The CDR3 loop reads CTSSPVGPGRTTDTQYF. In DNA, the CDR3 is TGCACCAGCAGCCCCGTGGGCCCCGGACGAACCACAGATACGCAGTATTTT.

As concerns this clone: Distinct nucleotide sequences in the sample also encode this CDR3. The V gene is TRBV5-4, the J gene TRBJ2-7; D is ambiguous. Trimming removed 0 bases from V and 2 bases from J, with 3 bases in between. The CDR3 has 12 amino acids. Germline CDR1 is SGHNT and CDR2 is YYREEE (reference sequence). The CDR3 sequence is CASSLGAYEQYF. Written as DNA, the CDR3 is TGTGCCAGCAGCTTGGGAGCCTACGAGCAGTACTTC.

The sample holds one count of this clone. This sequence joins TRBV6-1 and TRBJ2-4, with unresolved D. This CDR3 is built from 15 residues. Germline loops: CDR1 MNHNS, CDR2 SASEGT. V was clipped by 2 bases and J by 0 bases, with 8 bases between them. The CDR3 is CASSELILAKNIQYF. CDR3 bases: TGTGCCAGCAGTGAATTGATTCTAGCCAAAAACATTCAGTACTTC.

The chain couples TRBV11-2 to TRBJ1-1; D not resolved. This CDR3 region has 12 residues. In germline, CDR1 is SGHAT, CDR2 FQNNGV. V shed 2 bases and J shed 7 bases, with 8 bases lying between them. CDR3 nucleotides: TGTGCCAGCAGCTTATTACCCCTTGAAGCTTTCTTT. Encoded protein: CASSLLPLEAFF.

The CDR3 region is CASSFSGGFYEQYF. The CDR3 coding sequence is TGTGCCAGCAGCTTTTCAGGGGGCTTCTACGAGCAGTACTTC. The chain uses TRBV5-6 and TRBJ2-7; 8 nucleotides align to TRBD1. The CDR3 consists of 14 residues. The junction had 4 bases not matched to a gene; V was cut back by 2 bases and J by 3 bases. Germline V lookup: CDR1 SGHDT, CDR2 YYEEEE.

With regard to this clone: The sample carries other DNA sequences with the same CDR3. V gene TRBV19 combines with J gene TRBJ2-7, with 9 bases that match TRBD2. Germline loops: CDR1 LNHDA, CDR2 SQIVND (reference sequence). V trimming: 1 base; J trimming: 3 bases; junction bases outside the gene matches: 1. The CDR3 extends over 14 amino acids. The CDR3, as DNA: TGTGCCAGTAGTATAGGACTAGCGGTCTACGAGCAGTACTTC. Its translation is CASSIGLAVYEQYF.

The chain recombines TRBV19 with TRBJ1-2; 7 bases are a match to TRBD1. The CDR3 runs 15 residues. In germline, CDR1 is LNHDA, CDR2 SQIVND (reference sequence). The trim removed 3 bases at V and 4 bases at J, leaving 8 bases unmatched. CDR3 region: CASSIPGGIPYGYTF. The CDR3 nucleotides are TGTGCCAGTAGTATTCCAGGGGGAATCCCCTATGGCTACACCTTC.

In its sample, this clone was seen once. This chain connects TRBV4-3 to TRBJ2-3; 8 nucleotides line up with TRBD2. The V segment lost 1 base and the J segment 3 bases; nucleotides outside the gene matches: 9. CDR1 and CDR2 from the germline V gene are LGHNA and YSLEER. This CDR3 contains 17 residues. The CDR3 protein is CASSQGGFGRETDTQYF. Written as DNA, the CDR3 is TGCGCCAGCAGCCAAGGGGGATTCGGGAGGGAAACAGATACGCAGTATTTT.

The V call is TRBV13, the J call TRBJ2-2; no firm D call. Looked up from germline, CDR1 is PRHDT and CDR2 is FYEKMQ (reference sequence). The CDR3 consists of 15 residues. The V and J ends lost 5 bases and 5 bases respectively, with 15 bases between them. CDR3 residues: CASSPTSLNTGELFF. The CDR3, as DNA: TGTGCCAGCAGCCCGACCTCTTTGAATACCGGGGAGCTGTTTTTT. Using reference TRBV13 and TRBJ2-2 for the parts outside the CDR3, the full variable domain is AAGVIQSPRHLIKEKRETATLKCYPIPRHDTVYWYQQGPGQDPQFLISFYEKMQSDKGSIPDRFSAQQFSDYHSELNMSSLELGDSALYFCASSPTSLNTGELFFGEGSRLTVL.

The J gene is TRBJ2-7, the V gene TRBV27; 8 nucleotides align to TRBD1. Germline CDR1 MNHEY, CDR2 SMNVEV (reference sequence). The CDR3 contains 16 residues. V was pared by 8 bases and J by 4 bases, with 16 bases of the junction left unmatched. The chain's CDR3 is CASGYRTGMSWYEQYF. The CDR3 DNA reads TGTGCCAGCGGATATAGGACAGGGATGAGCTGGTACGAGCAGTACTTC.

The gene calls are TRBV2 and TRBJ2-5; possibly TRBD1 or TRBD2 for D (6 bases each). V lost 3 bases to trimming and J lost 5 bases, with 13 bases between them. CDR3 size: 14 residues. Germline V lookup: CDR1 SNHLY, CDR2 FYNNEI. This CDR3 is CASSEWGAGETQYF. The CDR3 coding sequence is TGTGCCAGCAGTGAGTGGGGGGCGGGCGAGACCCAGTACTTC.

This sequence joins TRBV27 and TRBJ2-7, with D uncertain. Germline V gives CDR1 MNHEY, CDR2 SMNVEV (reference sequence). Trimming took off 3 bases at V and 3 bases at J, with 9 bases between the two ends. The CDR3 totals 13 residues. CDR3 bases: TGTGCCAGCAGTTTCAAGGAGTTCTACGAGCAGTACTTC. This sequence encodes CASSFKEFYEQYF.

V and J are TRBV6-1 and TRBJ2-1; 7 bases are a match to TRBD1. J lost 4 bases, V lost 11 bases, and 5 bases had no gene match. The CDR3 sequence is 12 residues long. CDR1 is MNHNS and CDR2 is SASEGT in the germline V gene. The DNA of the CDR3 is TGTGCCGTACAGGGGACGTACAATGAGCAGTTCTTC. It specifies CAVQGTYNEQFF.

V gene TRBV4-3 combines with J gene TRBJ2-4; D gene ambiguous. CDR3 length: 12 amino acids. Trimming took 0 bases from V and 12 from J, leaving 9 bases between them. Germline V gene data show CDR1 as LGHNA and CDR2 as YSLEER. This chain's CDR3 is CASSQDPGSQYF. In DNA form, the CDR3 reads TGCGCCAGCAGCCAAGATCCAGGCAGTCAGTACTTC.

Concerning this clone itself: The identical CDR3 is also encoded by other nucleotide sequences in the sample. The chain uses TRBV6-5 and TRBJ2-7; 8 nucleotides agree with TRBD1. The J segment lost 4 bases and the V segment lost 2 bases, leaving 7 bases of the junction unmatched. The CDR3 sequence is 15 residues long. Germline CDR1 is MNHEY and CDR2 is SVGAGI. The CDR3 here is CASSYGQGAGYEQYF. The CDR3 DNA follows: TGTGCCAGCAGTTACGGGCAGGGGGCTGGTTACGAGCAGTACTTC.

CDR3 nucleotides: TGTGCCAGCAGCAAACAGGGGGCTCGGAACCTTGGGTCCTACAATGAGCAGTTCTTC. Its translation: CASSKQGARNLGSYNEQFF. The rearrangement joins TRBV7-3 to TRBJ2-1, with TRBD1 identical over 9 bases. Germline V gene data show CDR1 as SGHTA and CDR2 as FQGTGA. Trimming cost V 5 bases and J 1 base; bases outside gene matches: 15. The CDR3 extends over 19 amino acids.

This chain joins TRBV7-6 and TRBJ2-7; either TRBD1 or TRBD2 may fit D (6 bases each). The CDR3 covers 13 residues. The V end lost 4 bases, the J end lost 5 bases, and 12 bases lay between the germline ends. Germline CDR1 is SGHVS and CDR2 is FNYEAQ. The CDR3 protein is CASSSSGEDEQYF. The CDR3 DNA reads as TGTGCCAGCAGCTCATCAGGGGAGGACGAGCAGTACTTC.

The chain recombines TRBV29-1 with TRBJ2-7; the D is unclear. Trimming took off 7 bases at V and 2 bases at J, with 18 bases between the two ends. The CDR3 covers 14 residues. CDR1 is SQVTM and CDR2 is ANQGSEA in the germline V gene. CDR3 amino acids: CSAVFGVRPYEQYF. CDR3 DNA sequence: TGCAGCGCCGTTTTTGGGGTTCGCCCCTACGAGCAGTACTTC.

V usage is TRBV5-8 and J usage is TRBJ2-7; TRBD2 is a possible D gene (6 bases). The germline V gene has CDR1 SGHTS and CDR2 YDEGEE. The CDR3 has 15 residues. V was clipped by 4 bases and J by 4 bases, with 18 bases between them. The CDR3 region has the DNA TGTGCCAGCAGCCCCCCGGCTAGCGCGCCTTACGAGCAGTACTTC. It encodes CASSPPASAPYEQYF.

This chain links TRBV4-1 with TRBJ2-5; the D call may be TRBD1 or TRBD2 (5 bases each). Deletions cut 0 bases from V and 4 bases from J, with 21 bases between. CDR3 length: 18 amino acids. Germline V gene data show CDR1 as MGHRA and CDR2 as YSYEKL. The DNA of the CDR3 is TGCGCCAGCAGCCAAGATAGTCGTCGTAGGGGAGTAACAGAGACCCAGTACTTC. Protein product: CASSQDSRRRGVTETQYF.

This rearrangement joins TRBV7-8 to TRBJ2-1, with 12 bases aligning to TRBD1. V was pared by 4 bases and J by 7 bases, with 8 bases of the junction left unmatched. CDR3 length: 16 residues. The germline V gene encodes CDR1 SGHVS and CDR2 FQNEAQ. The CDR3 DNA follows: TGTGCCAGCAGCTCGAGGCCGGGACAGGGGGCAAATGAGCAGTTCTTC. Protein sequence: CASSSRPGQGANEQFF.

This chain uses TRBV5-1 with TRBJ1-1; D remains ambiguous. The CDR3 is 11 amino acids. Germline V gives CDR1 SGHRS, CDR2 YFSETQ. The V end was cut by 5 bases, the J end by 2 bases, with 4 bases between. The CDR3 region is CASSQNTEAFF. CDR3 sequence (DNA): TGCGCCAGCAGTCAAAACACTGAAGCTTTCTTT. The complete variable domain, with remaining parts taken from reference TRBV5-1 and TRBJ1-1, reads KAGVTQTPRYLIKTRGQQVTLSCSPISGHRSVSWYQQTPGQGLQFLFEYFSETQRNKGNFPGRFSGRQFSNSRSEMNVSTLELGDSALYLCASSQNTEAFFGQGTRLTVV.

For this clone: This same CDR3 is encoded by further DNA sequences in the sample. The chain has TRBV5-4 and TRBJ1-1; D is perhaps TRBD1 (5 bases). Germline V gene sequence: CDR1 SGHNT, CDR2 YYREEE (reference sequence). This CDR3 has 12 residues. The germline V and J ends were trimmed by 4 bases and 5 bases, with 9 bases remaining between them. As DNA, the CDR3 is TGTGCCAGCAGCGCAGGGAGTACTGAAGCTTTCTTT. Translating gives CASSAGSTEAFF. The variable domain in full, with the rest retrieved from reference TRBV5-4 and TRBJ1-1, is ETGVTQSPTHLIKTRGQQVTLRCSSQSGHNTVSWYQQALGQGPQFIFQYYREEENGRGNFPPRFSGLQFPNYSSELNVNALELDDSALYLCASSAGSTEAFFGQGTRLTVV.

The chain links TRBV19 to TRBJ1-2; weak D call: TRBD1 (5 bases). The germline CDR1 and CDR2 sequences are LNHDA and SQIVND (reference sequence). Deletions cut 7 bases from V and 4 bases from J, with 16 bases between. CDR3 length equals 14 residues. The CDR3 DNA sequence: TGTGCCAGTACCGAAGGGGAGGGCTTCTATGGCTACACCTTC. Translating gives CASTEGEGFYGYTF.

The J gene is TRBJ1-1, the V gene TRBV28; D gene uncertain. Between the trimmed V and J ends, which lost 3 bases and 3 bases, there was a span of 11 bases. The CDR3 is 14 residues long. Germline V CDR1 and CDR2: MDHEN, SYDVKM. The CDR3 sequence: CASSFGLQDTEAFF. CDR3 DNA: TGTGCCAGCAGTTTCGGGCTCCAGGACACTGAAGCTTTCTTT.

The chain employs TRBV7-9 and TRBJ2-7; D uncertain. Per germline, CDR1 SEHNR and CDR2 FQNEAQ (reference sequence). V lost 5 bases, J lost 6 bases, and 17 bases lay in between. This CDR3 is 14 amino acids long. CDR3 in amino acids: CASSPPIPSSEQYF. CDR3 coding DNA: TGTGCCAGCAGCCCACCTATCCCAAGCAGCGAGCAGTACTTC.

The CDR3 bases are TGTGCCAGCAGTCCCTATCCTAGCTCCGAGTATACCCACAATGAGCAGTTCTTC. It specifies CASSPYPSSEYTHNEQFF. The rearrangement uses TRBV27 and TRBJ2-1, with D tentatively TRBD2 (5 bases). Germline loops: CDR1 MNHEY, CDR2 SMNVEV (reference sequence). Trimming took 5 bases from V and 5 from J, leaving 25 bases between them. This CDR3 spans 18 amino acids.

The chain uses TRBV28 and TRBJ1-1; maybe TRBD1 (5 bases). This CDR3 comprises 16 residues. Germline CDR1 is MDHEN and CDR2 is SYDVKM. The V end lost 6 bases, the J end lost 0 bases, and 17 bases lay between the germline ends. The CDR3 sequence is CASSPQRGRVNTEAFF. The CDR3 nucleotides read TGTGCCAGCAGCCCTCAGAGGGGCCGGGTGAACACTGAAGCTTTCTTT.

The chain recombines TRBV28 with TRBJ2-1; D remains ambiguous. The CDR3 covers 15 residues. CDR1 MDHEN and CDR2 SYDVKM come from the germline V gene. The V end was cut by 3 bases, the J end by 0 bases, with 9 bases between. CDR3 sequence reads: CASSFAFRSYNEQFF. CDR3 in DNA: TGTGCCAGCAGTTTCGCTTTCCGCTCCTACAATGAGCAGTTCTTC.

The chain couples TRBV10-2 to TRBJ2-1, with a weak D call TRBD2 (5 bases). The CDR3 sequence is 11 residues long. Trimming stripped 7 bases from V and 9 bases from J, with 10 bases between. Germline assignment: CDR1 WSHSY and CDR2 SAAADI. CDR3 region: CASTLGGEQFF. In nucleotides, the CDR3 is TGCGCCAGCACCTTAGGAGGTGAGCAGTTCTTC.